This T cell receptor (beta chain) was sequenced in a study of shared clonotypes between healthy human individuals. The J segment lost 9 bases and the V segment lost 4 bases, leaving 7 bases of the junction unmatched. The CDR3 contains 15 residues. CDR1 and CDR2 from the germline V gene are SGHNT and YENEEA. Recent acute infections and vaccinations were absent in the healthy HIV-negative adult donors. Researchers partitioned CD4+ cells into CD45RA+ naive and CD45RA-negative memory subsets. Sequencing was at deep level. Method: immunoSEQ multiplex PCR; TCRdb's copy keeps in-frame clones and lacks some. The profile shows roughly 1,000,000 clones, around 78% of them singletons.

What was sequenced was memory CD4+ T cells from PBMCs. Sample subset: CD45RA-negative fraction. The TCR was taken from a young man in good health. Some clones in this sample may be carry-over from other donors' samples. The rearrangement joins TRBV11-3 to TRBJ2-1, with 12 bases fitting TRBD2. This CDR3 is CASSSRLAGVSEQFF. DNA for the CDR3: TGTGCCAGCAGCTCCCGACTAGCGGGAGTCAGTGAGCAGTTCTTC.